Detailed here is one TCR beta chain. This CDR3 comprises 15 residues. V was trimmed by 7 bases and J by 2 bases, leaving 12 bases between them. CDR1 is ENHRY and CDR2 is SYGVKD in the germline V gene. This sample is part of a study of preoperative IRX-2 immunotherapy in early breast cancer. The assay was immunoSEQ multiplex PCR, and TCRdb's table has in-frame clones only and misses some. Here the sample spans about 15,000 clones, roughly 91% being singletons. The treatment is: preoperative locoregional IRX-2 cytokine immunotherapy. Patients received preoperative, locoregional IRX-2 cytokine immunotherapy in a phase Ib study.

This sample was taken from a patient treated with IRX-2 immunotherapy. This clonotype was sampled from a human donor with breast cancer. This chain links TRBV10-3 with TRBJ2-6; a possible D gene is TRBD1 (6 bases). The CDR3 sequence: CAINNRDAGANVLTF. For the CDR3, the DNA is TGTGCCATCAATAACAGGGATGCTGGGGCCAACGTCCTGACTTTC.